This TCR beta chain is drawn from a study of PD-L1 blockade in urothelial cancer. About the study: Blood samples had a median of approximately 140,000 T cells, tens of thousands of unique TCRs, and clonality roughly 0.073.

The time point here: peripheral blood 6 weeks after treatment start. TCRdb's copy holds only in-frame clones and misses some; the assay was immunoSEQ multiplex PCR. The sample lists 30,000 or so clones, approximately 90% occurring once. This material consisted of PBMCs, taken around atezolizumab (anti-PD-L1) treatment. The sequence came from a man at least 80 years old with urothelial cancer.

CDR3 loop: CAWSVSSSNIQYF. The CDR3 DNA sequence: TGTGCCTGGAGTGTGTCTAGTTCGAACATTCAGTACTTC. The genes are TRBV30 and TRBJ2-4; D gene uncertain. The germline CDR1 and CDR2 sequences are GTSNPN and SVGIG (reference sequence). V lost 0 bases to trimming and J lost 7 bases, with 10 bases between them. This CDR3 is built from 13 residues.